These 22 T cell receptor beta chains originate from one sample sequenced in a study of blood T cell repertoires in COVID-19. Assay: immunoSEQ multiplex PCR; the TCRdb copy retains only in-frame clones and omits some. The sample carries about 150,000 clones, approximately 80% recorded once. Sequenced material: peripheral blood. These receptors came from a woman between 50 and 59 years old with acute or convalescent COVID-19.

CDR3 nucleotide sequence: TGTGCCACGGGACATAACTACGAGCAGTACTTC. It encodes CATGHNYEQYF. J is TRBJ2-7 and V is TRBV24-1; tentative D call: TRBD1 (6 bases). The germline V gene has CDR1 KGHDR and CDR2 SFDVKD. V was pared by 10 bases and J by 3 bases, with 9 bases between. The CDR3 loop spans 11 amino acids.

The chain uses TRBV9 and TRBJ2-7, with a weak D call TRBD2 (5 bases). This CDR3 has 16 amino acids. The germline gives CDR1 SGDLS, CDR2 YYNGEE. V gave up 0 bases and J gave up 5 bases, with 18 bases separating them. The CDR3, as DNA: TGTGCCAGCAGCGTAGGGGAGATAGCCTACTTCGACGAGCAGTACTTC. Protein product: CASSVGEIAYFDEQYF.

The chain links TRBV29-1 to TRBJ1-1; possibly TRBD1 for D (6 bases). Germline CDR1 is SQVTM and CDR2 is ANQGSEA. CDR3 size: 14 residues. Trimming shortened V by 2 bases and J by 3 bases, and 13 bases separated the two germline ends. CDR3 residues: CSVETGFVYTEAFF. DNA for the CDR3: TGCAGCGTTGAAACAGGGTTTGTATACACTGAAGCTTTCTTT.

This chain uses TRBV7-2 with TRBJ2-4, with 9 nucleotides matching TRBD1. This CDR3 comprises 16 residues. With 2 bases clipped from V and 0 bases from J, the junction kept 2 bases outside the gene matches. The germline V gene has CDR1 SGHTA and CDR2 FQGNSA. CDR3 region: CASSLRTGVAKNIQYF. CDR3 sequence (DNA): TGTGCCAGCAGCTTACGGACAGGGGTAGCCAAAAACATTCAGTACTTC. The whole variable domain, filled in from reference TRBV7-2 and TRBJ2-4, reads GAGVSQSPSNKVTEKGKDVELRCDPISGHTALYWYRQSLGQGLEFLIYFQGNSAPDKSGLPSDRFSAERTGGSVSTLTIQRTQQEDSAVYLCASSLRTGVAKNIQYFGAGTRLSVL.

The table lists this clone with a count of one. The chain is built from TRBV5-1 and TRBJ1-2; TRBD1 might be the D (5 bases). The CDR3 has 13 amino acids. The ends were cut back, 4 bases at V and 1 base at J, with 8 bases in the middle. CDR1 and CDR2 (germline): SGHRS, YFSETQ. CDR3 DNA sequence: TGCGCCAGCAGCCCGGACATTAACTATGGCTACACCTTC. Protein sequence: CASSPDINYGYTF.

This chain joins TRBV6-2 or TRBV6-3 and TRBJ2-1; D might be TRBD1 (5 bases). Germline assignment: CDR1 MNHEY and CDR2 SVGEGT. This CDR3 contains 16 residues. The germline V and J ends were trimmed by 2 bases and 4 bases, with 15 bases remaining between them. The CDR3 reads CASSYEGVLWYNEQFF. In DNA form, the CDR3 reads TGTGCCAGCAGTTACGAAGGGGTTCTTTGGTACAATGAGCAGTTCTTC.

In this sample, this clone turned up once. This chain joins TRBV27 and TRBJ2-7, with a possible D match to TRBD1 (6 bases). This CDR3 is 17 amino acids long. Trimming removed 3 bases at V and 2 bases at J, with 20 bases between. The germline V gene encodes CDR1 MNHEY and CDR2 SMNVEV (reference sequence). In nucleotides, the CDR3 is TGTGCCAGCAGTTTTCCCCTCCCGACAGGTACGCCCTACGAGCAGTACTTC. Residues: CASSFPLPTGTPYEQYF.

This clone has just one count. This rearrangement joins TRBV5-1 to TRBJ2-3, with TRBD2 identical over 7 bases. J gave up 6 bases and V 0 bases, and 4 bases lay outside the gene matches. Germline CDR1 SGHRS, CDR2 YFSETQ. The CDR3 spans 14 residues. Here the CDR3 DNA reads TGCGCCAGCAGCTTGGGGACTAGTTCCGATACGCAGTATTTT. This gives the protein CASSLGTSSDTQYF.

The chain has TRBV24-1 and TRBJ2-2; a possible D gene is TRBD2 (5 bases). Trimming pared 4 bases from V and 4 bases from J, leaving 15 bases between. Germline loops: CDR1 KGHDR, CDR2 SFDVKD. CDR3 length: 16 residues. The CDR3 here is CATSDLLGPSTGELFF. The CDR3 DNA sequence: TGTGCCACCAGTGACCTACTAGGGCCCTCCACCGGGGAGCTGTTTTTT.

V usage is TRBV7-2 and J usage is TRBJ2-5, with 7 bases matching TRBD2. Germline assignment: CDR1 SGHTA and CDR2 FQGNSA. The CDR3 is made up of 13 amino acids. V shed 4 bases, J shed 5 bases, and the junction held 4 bases outside the gene matches. This CDR3 reads CASSSRTRETQYF. The CDR3 bases are TGTGCCAGCAGCTCCCGGACTAGGGAGACCCAGTACTTC.

This clone showed up just a few times. The V call is TRBV7-9, the J call TRBJ2-7; TRBD1 might be the D (6 bases). The CDR3 consists of 13 residues. Germline CDR1 is SEHNR and CDR2 is FQNEAQ (reference sequence). The V and J ends lost 8 bases and 5 bases respectively, with 16 bases between them. The CDR3: CASRGITGNEQYF. CDR3 nucleotides: TGTGCCAGCCGAGGAATTACAGGGAACGAGCAGTACTTC.

The chain couples TRBV5-1 to TRBJ2-1; 14 nucleotides match TRBD2. The ends lost 0 bases at V and 8 bases at J; junction bases unmatched: 4. Germline values: CDR1 SGHRS, CDR2 YFSETQ. The CDR3 sequence is 16 residues long. CDR3 nucleotides: TGCGCCAGCAGCTTGGGACTAGCGGGGGGGCAAGATGAGCAGTTCTTC. Amino acids: CASSLGLAGGQDEQFF.

The rearrangement joins TRBV5-1 to TRBJ2-7; TRBD2 aligns across 11 bases. This CDR3 is built from 17 residues. Germline CDR1 is SGHRS and CDR2 is YFSETQ. Losses at the gene ends were 4 bases for V and 7 bases for J; bases not matched to a gene: 16. This chain's CDR3 is CASSPWEGSGRAGEQYF. The CDR3 coding sequence is TGCGCCAGCAGCCCCTGGGAAGGTAGCGGGAGGGCCGGGGAGCAGTACTTC.

V is TRBV20-1 and J is TRBJ1-2; D gene ambiguous. With 3 bases removed from V and 4 bases from J, the gap between germline ends came to 12 bases. CDR1 DFQATT and CDR2 SNEGSKA come from the germline V gene (reference sequence). The CDR3 covers 13 residues. CDR3 protein: CSASDGVGYGYTF. The CDR3, as DNA: TGCAGTGCTAGTGACGGGGTTGGCTATGGCTACACCTTC.

The V and J genes are TRBV29-1 and TRBJ1-2; D gene uncertain. Between the trimmed V and J ends, which lost 4 bases and 5 bases, there was a span of 8 bases. Germline V gene sequence: CDR1 SQVTM, CDR2 ANQGSEA. This CDR3 has 11 residues. The DNA of the CDR3 is TGCAGCGTTGGGGCCCCTTATGGCTACACCTTC. Protein: CSVGAPYGYTF.

The rearrangement links TRBV13 to TRBJ2-2; 7 positions agree with TRBD1. J gave up 5 bases and V 4 bases, and 4 bases lay outside the gene matches. From germline, CDR1 is PRHDT and CDR2 FYEKMQ (reference sequence). The CDR3 totals 14 residues. CDR3 DNA: TGTGCCAGCAGCTCCCAACAGGGGACCGGGGAGCTGTTTTTT. The encoded protein is CASSSQQGTGELFF.

The chain joins TRBV6-2 or TRBV6-3 to TRBJ2-1; 13 bases are shared with TRBD2. Germline V gene sequence: CDR1 MNHEY, CDR2 SVGEGT. V lost 6 bases and J lost 6; bases outside the gene matches: 8. CDR3 length: 16 amino acids. The CDR3 DNA sequence: TGTGCCAGCAGCCTATGGACTAGCGGGAGCTCCAATGAGCAGTTCTTC. It encodes CASSLWTSGSSNEQFF.

The J gene is TRBJ2-1, the V gene TRBV29-1, with D unresolved. The germline V and J ends were trimmed by 3 bases and 4 bases, with 16 bases remaining between them. This CDR3 is 15 amino acids long. Germline CDR1 SQVTM, CDR2 ANQGSEA. The CDR3 coding sequence is TGCAGCGTTGATCTCTCCGACGGGTATTACAATGAGCAGTTCTTC. This encodes CSVDLSDGYYNEQFF.

The chain joins TRBV7-8 to TRBJ2-6; D may be TRBD1 (6 bases). The V and J ends lost 7 bases and 0 bases respectively, with 22 bases between them. The CDR3 consists of 19 residues. CDR1 and CDR2 (germline): SGHVS, FQNEAQ. CDR3 amino acids: CASNLGIDRISSGANVLTF. CDR3 in DNA: TGTGCCAGCAATTTGGGGATAGACAGGATTTCCTCTGGGGCCAACGTCCTGACTTTC.

V is TRBV5-1 and J is TRBJ2-5; TRBD2 agrees at 14 bases. CDR1 SGHRS and CDR2 YFSETQ come from the germline V gene. CDR3 length: 19 residues. V was pared by 4 bases and J by 3 bases, with 14 bases of the junction left unmatched. For the CDR3, the DNA is TGCGCCAGCAGCCGTGGGACTAGCGGGGGCCTCAACCTGAAAGAGACCCAGTACTTC. Translating it yields CASSRGTSGGLNLKETQYF.

The chain uses TRBV6-5 and TRBJ2-3; D not resolved. The V and J ends lost 7 bases and 0 bases respectively, with 14 bases between them. Germline assignment: CDR1 MNHEY and CDR2 SVGAGI. This CDR3 has 15 amino acids. The CDR3 spells CASTPSPPSTDTQYF. The CDR3 DNA reads as TGTGCCAGCACCCCCTCCCCTCCTAGCACAGATACGCAGTATTTT.

The chain carries TRBV5-4 and TRBJ1-2; D remains unclear. V lost 4 bases, J lost 0 bases, and 7 bases lay in between. The CDR3 loop spans 13 amino acids. Germline lookup yields CDR1 SGHNT and CDR2 YYREEE (reference sequence). In nucleotides, the CDR3 is TGTGCCAGCAGCAACCCAGCTAACTATGGCTACACCTTC. It codes for CASSNPANYGYTF.